These 20 T cell receptor beta chains came from one sample sequenced in a study of blood T cell repertoires in COVID-19. Using immunoSEQ multiplex PCR, the repertoire was profiled, and TCRdb retains in-frame clones only, with some absent. The sample records a few hundred thousand clones, 80% to 90% being singletons. The sample consisted of PBMCs or T cells enriched from blood (not recorded which). The origin of the receptors is a woman aged 50 to 60 who had recovered from COVID-19.

This sequence joins TRBV3-1 (or the pseudogene TRBV3-2) and TRBJ2-7; D possibly corresponds to TRBD2 (5 bases). V lost 6 bases, J lost 2 bases, and 14 bases lay in between. Per germline, CDR1 LGHDT and CDR2 YNNKEL (reference sequence). The CDR3 is 14 residues long. CDR3 DNA sequence: TGTGCCAGCAGGGATTCGGGATTCACCTACGAGCAGTACTTC. Amino acid sequence: CASRDSGFTYEQYF.

The CDR3 sequence: CASSYTAGNTEAFF. In DNA, the CDR3 is TGTGCCAGCAGTTACACGGCGGGGAACACTGAAGCTTTCTTT. The chain has TRBV6-6 and TRBJ1-1, with D uncertain. V lost 2 bases, J lost 1 base, and 8 bases lay in between. This CDR3 has 14 residues. Germline values: CDR1 MNHNY, CDR2 SVGAGI (reference sequence).

The CDR3 loop is CASSSLSLDYEQYF. CDR3 in DNA: TGTGCCAGCAGTTCCCTAAGCCTAGACTACGAGCAGTACTTC. The rearrangement uses TRBV28 and TRBJ2-7; D not resolved. V dropped 4 bases and J dropped 3 bases, with 13 bases sitting between them. The germline gives CDR1 MDHEN, CDR2 SYDVKM. The CDR3 covers 14 residues.

J is TRBJ1-2 and V is TRBV5-1, with 10 bases lining up with TRBD1. In germline, CDR1 is SGHRS, CDR2 YFSETQ. With 4 bases clipped from V and 3 bases from J, the junction kept 6 bases outside the gene matches. The CDR3 spans 15 residues. The CDR3 region has the DNA TGCGCCAGCAGCCGGGCCGGGACAGGGGACTATGGCTACACCTTC. Protein: CASSRAGTGDYGYTF.

The V call is TRBV3-1 (or the pseudogene TRBV3-2), the J call TRBJ2-1; D gene ambiguous. The CDR3 is 17 residues long. The V end was cut by 0 bases, the J end by 7 bases, with 19 bases between. Germline V gene lookup returns CDR1 LGHDT and CDR2 YNNKEL (reference sequence). The CDR3 is CASSQDPTLSPGNEQFF. The CDR3 coding sequence is TGTGCCAGCAGCCAAGATCCCACTTTAAGTCCGGGTAATGAGCAGTTCTTC.

Concerning this clone itself: The junction departs from the called germline gene at one end, perhaps through a read error. The chain couples TRBV7-7 to TRBJ1-1; tentatively, D is TRBD1 (5 bases). The CDR3 loop spans 14 amino acids. Germline values: CDR1 SSHAT, CDR2 FNYEAQ (reference sequence). CDR3 sequence: CASSPGEGNTEAFF. The DNA for the CDR3 is TGTGCTAGCAGCCCGGGGGAGGGGAACACTGAAGCTTTCTTT.

This chain uses TRBV7-9 with TRBJ1-5; TRBD1 matches 7 bases. V lost 1 base to trimming and J lost 1 base; unmatched junction nucleotides: 10. Germline CDR1 SEHNR, CDR2 FQNEAQ (reference sequence). This CDR3 has 18 residues. This chain's CDR3 is CASSLDRTGWKSNQPQHF. The CDR3 nucleotides are TGTGCCAGCAGCTTAGATAGGACAGGATGGAAGAGCAATCAGCCCCAGCATTTT.

The V gene is TRBV9, the J gene TRBJ2-1, with TRBD2 matching 14 bases. Trimming cost V 3 bases and J 9 bases; bases outside gene matches: 5. CDR1 is SGDLS, CDR2 YYNGEE, per germline. This CDR3 spans 15 amino acids. In DNA form, the CDR3 reads TGTGCCAGCAGCGCGACTAGCGGGAGGGAGGGTGAGCAGTTCTTC. The encoded protein is CASSATSGREGEQFF.

The chain uses TRBV2 and TRBJ2-1; 7 bases align to TRBD1. In germline, CDR1 is SNHLY, CDR2 FYNNEI. The CDR3 loop spans 14 amino acids. Trimming cost V 6 bases and J 6 bases; bases outside gene matches: 8. The CDR3 DNA follows: TGTGCCAGCAGAGACAGGGCATCTCCCAATGAGCAGTTCTTC. It specifies CASRDRASPNEQFF.

The chain joins TRBV30 to TRBJ2-7, with 7 bases that match TRBD2. CDR3 size: 14 residues. After removal of 2 bases from V and 6 bases from J, the junction contained 10 bases not matched to a gene. From germline, CDR1 is GTSNPN and CDR2 SVGIG (reference sequence). The CDR3, as DNA: TGTGCCTGGAGTCCCGGTGGCGGGAGAGTCGAGCAGTACTTC. Protein: CAWSPGGGRVEQYF.

Only a few counts were recorded for this clone. CDR3 nucleotides: TGTGCCAGCAGTCCCACTAGCGCGCACTCCTACGAGCAGTACTTC. Amino acid sequence: CASSPTSAHSYEQYF. J is TRBJ2-7 and V is TRBV27, with 7 bases fitting TRBD2. CDR3 length: 15 amino acids. Unmatched junction bases numbered 7, after V lost 5 bases and J lost 0 bases. CDR1 and CDR2 from the germline V gene are MNHEY and SMNVEV (reference sequence).

The V and J genes are TRBV7-2 and TRBJ2-4; D possibly corresponds to TRBD2 (6 bases). The CDR3 covers 16 residues. Germline CDR1 reads SGHTA; CDR2 reads FQGNSA. V was shortened by 1 base and J by 0 bases, with 10 bases between the two germline ends. The CDR3 reads CASSLGQGLAKNIQYF. The CDR3 DNA reads TGTGCCAGCAGCTTAGGGCAGGGACTAGCCAAAAACATTCAGTACTTC. The variable domain in full, completed from reference TRBV7-2 and TRBJ2-4, reads GAGVSQSPSNKVTEKGKDVELRCDPISGHTALYWYRQSLGQGLEFLIYFQGNSAPDKSGLPSDRFSAERTGGSVSTLTIQRTQQEDSAVYLCASSLGQGLAKNIQYFGAGTRLSVL.

The chain recombines TRBV10-3 with TRBJ2-1, with 7 bases fitting TRBD1. The V gene end was trimmed by 8 bases and the J gene end by 0 bases; junction bases not matched to a gene: 7. CDR1 is ENHRY and CDR2 is SYGVKD in the germline V gene. The CDR3 covers 15 residues. In nucleotides, the CDR3 is TGTGCCATCCATGACAGGGCAGCCTCCTACAATGAGCAGTTCTTC. Its translation is CAIHDRAASYNEQFF.

The chain is built from TRBV13 and TRBJ1-1; 7 bases map to TRBD1. The V segment lost 5 bases and the J segment 1 base; nucleotides outside the gene matches: 7. Germline V lookup: CDR1 PRHDT, CDR2 FYEKMQ (reference sequence). The length of the CDR3 is 15 residues. CDR3 sequence: CASSPWDRSNTEAFF. In nucleotides, the CDR3 is TGTGCCAGCAGCCCATGGGACAGATCGAACACTGAAGCTTTCTTT. The full variable domain, its missing parts supplied by reference TRBV13 and TRBJ1-1, is AAGVIQSPRHLIKEKRETATLKCYPIPRHDTVYWYQQGPGQDPQFLISFYEKMQSDKGSIPDRFSAQQFSDYHSELNMSSLELGDSALYFCASSPWDRSNTEAFFGQGTRLTVV.

This chain links TRBV11-3 with TRBJ2-5; 13 bases are shared with TRBD2. The CDR3 sequence is 17 residues long. Germline CDR1 SGHNT, CDR2 YENEEA. V lost 1 base and J lost 4; bases outside the gene matches: 6. The CDR3 DNA is TGTGCCAGCAGCTTAGGCGGACTAGCGGGAGTAGGAGAGACCCAGTACTTC. Residues: CASSLGGLAGVGETQYF.

The V call is TRBV3-1 (or the pseudogene TRBV3-2), the J call TRBJ1-1; 7 bases are a match to TRBD1. The germline CDR1 and CDR2 sequences are LGHDT and YNNKEL (reference sequence). The CDR3 has 14 residues. The V gene end was trimmed by 6 bases and the J gene end by 5 bases; junction bases not matched to a gene: 9. CDR3 region: CASSLGGGFTEAFF. As DNA, the CDR3 is TGTGCCAGCAGTCTAGGGGGCGGGTTTACTGAAGCTTTCTTT.

DNA of the CDR3: TGTGCCAGCAGTTTATACAGGGCTGGCTACACCTTC. Translated: CASSLYRAGYTF. The chain uses TRBV12-3 or TRBV12-4 and TRBJ1-2; perhaps TRBD1 as D (6 bases). V shed 2 bases and J shed 7 bases, with 8 bases lying between them. The CDR3 is 12 amino acids.

The genes are TRBV18 and TRBJ1-3; 8 nucleotides line up with TRBD1. From germline, CDR1 is KGHSH and CDR2 LQKENI. CDR3 size: 16 residues. With 2 bases clipped from V and 2 bases from J, the junction kept 5 bases outside the gene matches. DNA for the CDR3: TGTGCCAGCTCACCAGCCCCAGGGGGCACTGGAAACACCATATATTTT. This codes for CASSPAPGGTGNTIYF.

This chain joins TRBV4-1 and TRBJ2-4; D perhaps matches TRBD1 (6 bases). Trimming left V 4 bases short and J 6 bases short, with 19 bases between. The CDR3 has 16 residues. The germline V gene encodes CDR1 MGHRA and CDR2 YSYEKL. CDR3 loop: CASSLQGGHTGNIQYF. CDR3 coding DNA: TGCGCCAGCAGCCTACAAGGGGGACATACGGGAAACATTCAGTACTTC.

This chain joins TRBV28 and TRBJ2-7, with TRBD1 as a possible D gene (6 bases). V was trimmed by 5 bases and J by 0 bases, leaving 11 bases between them. Germline loops: CDR1 MDHEN, CDR2 SYDVKM. There are 14 residues in the CDR3. This chain's CDR3 is CASSPTGYSYEQYF. The CDR3 DNA reads TGTGCCAGCAGTCCTACAGGGTACTCCTACGAGCAGTACTTC. Combining the CDR3 with reference TRBV28 and TRBJ2-7 gives the whole variable domain DVKVTQSSRYLVKRTGEKVFLECVQDMDHENMFWYRQDPGLGLRLIYFSYDVKMKEKGDIPEGYSVSREKKERFSLILESASTNQTSMYLCASSPTGYSYEQYFGPGTRLTVT.